One T cell receptor beta chain is described in this entry. A second PCR, run for roughly 7 to 12 cycles, used a sample-barcoded 5' primer plus a J-beta primer mix. TCRdb processed the 5' RACE reads anew with MiXCR; each CDR3 protein has one entry. The data hold hundreds of thousands of distinct CDR3 sequences, with more than 55% observed a single time. The sample originates from a study of blood T cells in healthy people across ages. Germline V gene sequence: CDR1 DFQATT, CDR2 SNEGSKA (reference sequence). Trimming removed 0 bases at V and 11 bases at J, with 17 bases between. This CDR3 spans 14 amino acids.

The chain links TRBV20-1 to TRBJ1-5, with D uncertain. The sequenced sample consisted of blood. This receptor was obtained from a middle-aged man in good health. For the CDR3, the DNA is TGCAGTGCTAGAGAGCCGGGGTATACTGCAGCCCAGCATTTT. Residues: CSAREPGYTAAQHF.